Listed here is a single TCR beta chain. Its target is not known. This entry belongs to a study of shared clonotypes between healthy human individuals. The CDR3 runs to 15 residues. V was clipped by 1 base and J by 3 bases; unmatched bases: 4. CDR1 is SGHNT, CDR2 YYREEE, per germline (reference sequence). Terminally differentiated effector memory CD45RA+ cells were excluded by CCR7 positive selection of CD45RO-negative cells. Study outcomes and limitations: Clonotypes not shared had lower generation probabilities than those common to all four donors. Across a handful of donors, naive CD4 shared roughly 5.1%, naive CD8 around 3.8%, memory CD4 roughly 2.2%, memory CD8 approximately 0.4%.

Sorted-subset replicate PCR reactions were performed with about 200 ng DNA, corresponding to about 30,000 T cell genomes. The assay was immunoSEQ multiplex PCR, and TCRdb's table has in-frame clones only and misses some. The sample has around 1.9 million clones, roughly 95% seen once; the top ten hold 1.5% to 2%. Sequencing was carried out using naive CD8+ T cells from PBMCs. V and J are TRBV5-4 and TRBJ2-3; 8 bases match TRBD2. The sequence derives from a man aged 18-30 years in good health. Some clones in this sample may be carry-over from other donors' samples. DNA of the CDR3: TGTGCCAGCAGCTTGTTAAAGCGGGAGACAGATACGCAGTATTTT. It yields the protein CASSLLKRETDTQYF.